This section outlines one T cell receptor (beta chain) sequence together with its context. Its antigen is unknown. These data originate in a study of T cell responses to AZD1222 COVID-19 vaccine. Study summary: Second doses were pooled across both intervals (about 4 or about 12 weeks).

Study results and caveats: At study baseline, merely more than 5 AZD1222 recipients were seropositive. Researchers report vaccine-associated CD4 TCRs spanning spike, with dominance at 160-218 and 743-854. White British people made up most donors, females outnumbered males, and clonal diversity was possibly underestimated.

Sequenced by immunoSEQ multiplex PCR; TCRdb stores in-frame clones only, minus some. The sample consists of 140,000 or so clones, just under 95% of them appearing once. The CDR3 loop spans 15 amino acids. CDR1 SEHNR and CDR2 FQNEAQ come from the germline V gene (reference sequence). J lost 4 bases, V lost 5 bases, and 6 bases had no gene match. The sequencing used peripheral blood, collected on day 0 of AZD1222 vaccination. This chain uses TRBV7-9 with TRBJ1-2; TRBD1 matches 11 bases. This clonotype originated in an adult in good health. DNA of the CDR3: TGTGCCAGCAGCCTTGGACAGGGGGCCGGCTATGGCTACACCTTC. Its protein product is CASSLGQGAGYGYTF. Variable domain in full (rest from reference TRBV7-9 and TRBJ1-2): DTGVSQNPRHKITKRGQNVTFRCDPISEHNRLYWYRQTLGQGPEFLTYFQNEAQLEKSRLLSDRFSAERPKGSFSTLEIQRTEQGDSAMYLCASSLGQGAGYGYTFGSGTRLTVV.